Here is one T cell receptor beta chain with its context. This entry belongs to a study of blood T cell repertoires in COVID-19. Study-level information: Donors in the United States, Italy and Spain gave samples during acute or convalescent COVID-19. PBMCs, B-cell-depleted T cells, or T cells were the source of the cDNA or gDNA that made up the material.

As originally analysed: From reference gene primer amplification, estimates of nucleated cell counts were derived. Assay: immunoSEQ multiplex PCR; the TCRdb copy retains only in-frame clones and omits some. Clone size and the V and J calls come from that table; the DNA yielded D and trimming. The sample lists tens of thousands of clones, 80% to 95% occurring once. The germline V and J ends were trimmed by 3 bases and 1 base, with 12 bases remaining between them. CDR1 is SQVTM and CDR2 is ANQGSEA in the germline V gene. The CDR3 length is 15 residues. The receptor was isolated from a human donor in a cohort sampled during active COVID-19. The sequenced material came from peripheral blood. This rearrangement joins TRBV29-1 to TRBJ2-2; TRBD2 might be the D (7 bases). CDR3 nucleotides: TGCAGCGTTGACTCCGGGGGGCAGAACACCGGGGAGCTGTTTTTT. It translates to CSVDSGGQNTGELFF.